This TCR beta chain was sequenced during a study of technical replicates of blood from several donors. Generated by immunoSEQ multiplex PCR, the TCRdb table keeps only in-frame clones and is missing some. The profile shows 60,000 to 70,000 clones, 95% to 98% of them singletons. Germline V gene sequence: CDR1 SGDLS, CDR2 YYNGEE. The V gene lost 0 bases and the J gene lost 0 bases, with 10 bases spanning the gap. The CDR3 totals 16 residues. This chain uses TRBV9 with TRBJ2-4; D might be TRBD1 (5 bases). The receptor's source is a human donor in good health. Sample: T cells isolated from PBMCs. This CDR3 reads CASSVVQASAKNIQYF. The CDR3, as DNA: TGTGCCAGCAGCGTAGTACAGGCGTCAGCCAAAAACATTCAGTACTTC.